In its sample, the clone carrying this TCR beta chain was seen many times. Its matching antigen is unknown. Germline loops: CDR1 LGHNA, CDR2 YNFKEQ. With 0 bases clipped from V and 8 bases from J, the junction kept 8 bases outside the gene matches. The CDR3 consists of 15 residues. The data belong to a study of blood T cells in healthy people across ages. Alongside a J-beta primer mix, a sample-barcoded 5' primer served in a second PCR lasting roughly 7 to 11 cycles. All cDNA molecules were each tagged by a template-switch adaptor with 12 random nucleotides. TCRdb re-derived calls from the 5' RACE reads in MiXCR, one entry per CDR3 protein. The sample consists of about 720,000 distinct CDR3 sequences, about 24% of them appearing once. General study findings and limits: A roughly linear age-dependent decrease characterized TCR beta diversity per million T cells. Considered underestimates were the diversity estimates obtained from one million T cells.

V and J are TRBV4-2 and TRBJ2-3; 7 bases match TRBD2. Source material: blood. The receptor comes from a man aged 65 to 79 in good health. CDR3 loop: CASSQDRTSQGTQYF. As DNA, the CDR3 is TGTGCCAGCAGCCAAGATCGGACTAGTCAAGGTACGCAGTATTTT.